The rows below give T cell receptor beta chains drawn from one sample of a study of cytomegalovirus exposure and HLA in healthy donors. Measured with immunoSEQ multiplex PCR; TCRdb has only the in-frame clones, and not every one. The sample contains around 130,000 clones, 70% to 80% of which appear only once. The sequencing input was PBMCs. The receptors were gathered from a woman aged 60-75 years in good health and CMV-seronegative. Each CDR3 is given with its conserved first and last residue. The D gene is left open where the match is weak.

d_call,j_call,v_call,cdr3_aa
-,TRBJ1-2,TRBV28,CASSGEEPYGYTF
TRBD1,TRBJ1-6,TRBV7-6,CASSPRDRGPHYNSPLHF
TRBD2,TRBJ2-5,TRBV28,CASSAPRGGQETQYF
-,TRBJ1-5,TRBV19,CASSTVGSNQPQHF
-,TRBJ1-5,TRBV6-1,CASSDRTYQPQHF
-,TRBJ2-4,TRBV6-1,CASSEEAAEKNIQYF
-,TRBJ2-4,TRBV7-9,CASSFGLLSKNIQYF
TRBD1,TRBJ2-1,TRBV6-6,CAGSYQPDRFYNEQFF
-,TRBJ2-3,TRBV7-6,CASSPLGGSYTQYF
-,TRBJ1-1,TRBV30,CAPAGQTTEAFF
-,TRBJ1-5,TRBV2,CASRVQTGVNQPQHF
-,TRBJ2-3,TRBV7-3,CASSLNLLTTQYF
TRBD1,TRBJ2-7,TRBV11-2,CARGQEAYEQYF
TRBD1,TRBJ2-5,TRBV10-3,CAISRQGRETQYF